This T cell receptor (beta chain) comes out of a study of memory CD4+ T cells and cytomegalovirus serostatus. Overall study results and limits: The CMV-associated TCR signature appears largely within the CD4+ memory repertoire.

Trimming took off 6 bases at V and 4 bases at J, with 16 bases between the two ends. This CDR3 spans 14 amino acids. The V gene's germline CDR1 is MNHEY and CDR2 SVGAGI. The sort gate was single viable CD3+CD4+CD8-CD45RO+ cells for memory CD4+ T cells. Total CD4+ T cells were enriched by CD4 positive selection. The assay was immunoSEQ multiplex PCR, and TCRdb's table has in-frame clones only and misses some. Among about 42,000 clones listed, 75% to 85% were seen once. This clone was seen only a few times. Its antigen is not identified. This chain joins TRBV6-5 and TRBJ2-7, with unresolved D. Input material: memory CD4+ T cells from blood. The receptor was derived from an adult in good health and CMV-seronegative. CDR3 region: CASRLTLLVYEQYF. DNA for the CDR3: TGTGCCAGCAGATTAACGTTACTTGTGTACGAGCAGTACTTC.